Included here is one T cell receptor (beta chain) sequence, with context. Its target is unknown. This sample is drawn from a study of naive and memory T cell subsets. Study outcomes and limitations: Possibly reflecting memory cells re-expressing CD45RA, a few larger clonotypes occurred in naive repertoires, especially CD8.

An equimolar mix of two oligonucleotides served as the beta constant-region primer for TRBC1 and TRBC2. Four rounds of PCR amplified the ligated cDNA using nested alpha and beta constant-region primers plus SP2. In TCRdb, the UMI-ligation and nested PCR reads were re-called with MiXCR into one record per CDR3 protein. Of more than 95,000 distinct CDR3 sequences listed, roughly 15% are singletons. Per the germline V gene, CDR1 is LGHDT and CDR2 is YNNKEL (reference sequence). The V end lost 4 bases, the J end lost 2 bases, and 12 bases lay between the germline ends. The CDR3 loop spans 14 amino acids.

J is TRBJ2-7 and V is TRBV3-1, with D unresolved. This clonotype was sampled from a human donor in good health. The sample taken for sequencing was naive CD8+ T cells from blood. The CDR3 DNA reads TGTGCCAGCAGCCGCGACGGGCTAGCCTACGAGCAGTACTTC. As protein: CASSRDGLAYEQYF.